Below, 31 T cell receptor beta chains from the same sample are listed, as sequenced in a study of Graves' ophthalmopathy and Graves' hyperthyroidism. The study amplified TCR beta CDR3 regions using RNA transcripts. Scientists carried out first-round RT-PCR using HTBI primers and then a second-round multiplex PCR. TCRdb processed the multiplex PCR reads anew with MiXCR; each CDR3 protein has one entry. The table has about 410,000 distinct CDR3 sequences, approximately 16% seen once. The sequencing input was peripheral blood. Receptor source: a woman younger than 30 with Graves' ophthalmopathy.

This clonotype was picked up many times. The V gene is TRBV6-1, the J gene TRBJ2-4, with a possible D match to TRBD2 (5 bases). Germline CDR1 reads MNHNS; CDR2 reads SASEGT. The CDR3 is made up of 14 amino acids. V lost 7 bases and J lost 6, with 16 bases in between. The CDR3 nucleotides read TGTGCCAGCATTCCGACCGGGGTTTCAAACATTCAGTACTTC. It is translated as CASIPTGVSNIQYF.

The chain combines TRBV20-1 with TRBJ1-1; weak D call: TRBD1 (5 bases). Trimming stripped 0 bases from V and 6 bases from J, with 14 bases between. The CDR3 length is 14 residues. CDR1 is DFQATT and CDR2 is SNEGSKA in the germline V gene (reference sequence). The CDR3: CSARDGTDQPEAFF. In DNA form, the CDR3 reads TGCAGTGCTAGAGACGGGACGGATCAGCCTGAAGCTTTCTTT.

Ten or more counts support this clonotype. The rearrangement uses TRBV2 and TRBJ2-2, with a possible D match to TRBD1 (7 bases). The CDR3 sequence is 17 residues long. Germline V lookup: CDR1 SNHLY, CDR2 FYNNEI. The V end was cut by 8 bases, the J end by 5 bases, with 24 bases between. CDR3 amino acids: CASGMDRRAGGTGELFF. Here the CDR3 DNA reads TGTGCCAGCGGAATGGACAGGAGGGCCGGAGGAACCGGGGAGCTGTTTTTT.

This clonotype was observed a handful of times. The rearrangement links TRBV3-1 to TRBJ1-3; D is undetermined. The CDR3 length is 14 residues. Germline-derived CDR1 and CDR2 are LGHDT and YNNKEL (reference sequence). V lost 4 bases and J lost 4, with 11 bases in between. Here the CDR3 reads CASSPRTRGNTIYF. CDR3 nucleotides: TGTGCCAGCAGCCCAAGGACCCGGGGAAACACCATATATTTT.

This clonotype was picked up many times. The V call is TRBV12-3 or TRBV12-4, the J call TRBJ2-5; 7 bases fit TRBD2. The CDR3 runs 13 residues. V lost 4 bases to trimming and J lost 3 bases; unmatched junction nucleotides: 2. The CDR3 spells CASSSGGKETQYF. Written as DNA, the CDR3 is TGTGCCAGCAGTTCGGGGGGAAAAGAGACCCAGTACTTC.

Ten or more counts support this clonotype. The rearrangement links TRBV7-2 to TRBJ2-7, with 9 bases fitting TRBD1. The germline V gene has CDR1 SGHTA and CDR2 FQGNSA. The trim removed 3 bases at V and 5 bases at J, leaving 8 bases unmatched. CDR3 size: 15 residues. CDR3 in DNA: TGTGCCAGCAGCTTTCCGGGACAGGGAAGAAACGAGCAGTACTTC. Its translation: CASSFPGQGRNEQYF.

The table lists this clonotype with many counts. This chain joins TRBV27 and TRBJ2-5, with TRBD2 identical over 11 bases. This CDR3 region has 15 residues. The germline V gene has CDR1 MNHEY and CDR2 SMNVEV (reference sequence). Trimming at V came to 1 base and at J to 4 bases, leaving 2 bases not matched to a gene. The CDR3 sequence is CASSLLAGGGETQYF. The DNA of the CDR3 is TGTGCCAGCAGTTTATTAGCGGGAGGGGGAGAGACCCAGTACTTC.

The table lists this clonotype with many counts. The rearrangement joins TRBV27 to TRBJ1-1, with TRBD1 as a possible D gene (5 bases). CDR1 and CDR2 from the germline V gene are MNHEY and SMNVEV (reference sequence). This CDR3 region has 12 residues. Trimming cost V 4 bases and J 9 bases, with 12 bases left between them. CDR3 coding DNA: TGTGCCAGCAGTTCAACAGGTTTGCAAGCTTTCTTT. Amino acids: CASSSTGLQAFF.

The table lists this clonotype with many counts. The chain employs TRBV7-2 and TRBJ1-1; D ambiguous. CDR1 and CDR2 from the germline V gene are SGHTA and FQGNSA. The CDR3 is 15 residues long. Between the trimmed V and J ends, which lost 1 base and 3 bases, there was a span of 12 bases. CDR3 protein: CASSLVRVMDTEAFF. CDR3 nucleotides: TGTGCCAGCAGCTTAGTGAGGGTCATGGACACTGAAGCTTTCTTT. Together with reference TRBV7-2 and TRBJ1-1, the CDR3 gives the full variable domain: GAGVSQSPSNKVTEKGKDVELRCDPISGHTALYWYRQSLGQGLEFLIYFQGNSAPDKSGLPSDRFSAERTGGSVSTLTIQRTQQEDSAVYLCASSLVRVMDTEAFFGQGTRLTVV.

This clonotype has a count of ten or more. The chain links TRBV12-3 or TRBV12-4 to TRBJ1-2; 8 nucleotides align to TRBD1. This CDR3 region has 14 residues. After removal of 7 bases from V and 2 bases from J, the junction contained 6 bases not matched to a gene. The CDR3 sequence is CASTPGQANYGYTF. The CDR3 DNA reads as TGTGCCAGCACCCCGGGACAGGCGAACTATGGCTACACCTTC.

Here the CDR3 reads CASSLSFRETQYF. Here the CDR3 DNA reads TGTGCCAGCAGTTTATCATTCCGAGAGACCCAGTACTTC. The V and J genes are TRBV27 and TRBJ2-5; no clear D gene. Per the germline V gene, CDR1 is MNHEY and CDR2 is SMNVEV (reference sequence). Trimming removed 0 bases at V and 4 bases at J, with 6 bases between. The CDR3 runs 13 residues.

This chain uses TRBV6-2 or TRBV6-3 with TRBJ1-5, with D unresolved. V gave up 0 bases and J gave up 2 bases, with 11 bases separating them. CDR1 and CDR2 from the germline V gene are MNHEY and SVGEGT. This CDR3 is 16 amino acids long. The CDR3 DNA reads as TGTGCCAGCAGTTACTCAGGGCGGCAGGGCAATCAGCCCCAGCATTTT. This sequence encodes CASSYSGRQGNQPQHF.

The chain links TRBV7-8 to TRBJ1-5, with D maybe TRBD1 (6 bases). In germline, CDR1 is SGHVS, CDR2 FQNEAQ. The CDR3 totals 14 residues. V lost 2 bases and J 7 bases, leaving 12 bases between the germline ends. The CDR3 is CASSLTDRGQPQHF. CDR3 DNA: TGTGCCAGCAGCTTAACGGACAGAGGCCAGCCCCAGCATTTT.

This clonotype came up many times. This chain uses TRBV6-1 with TRBJ2-7, with unresolved D. This CDR3 contains 13 residues. Trimming shortened V by 8 bases and J by 2 bases, and 13 bases separated the two germline ends. Germline assignment: CDR1 MNHNS and CDR2 SASEGT. CDR3 coding DNA: TGTGCCAGCGGGAAGTCCCTAACCTACGAGCAGTACTTC. Translation: CASGKSLTYEQYF.

This clonotype was seen repeatedly, ten times or more. The gene calls are TRBV30 and TRBJ1-6; D gene uncertain. V shed 2 bases and J shed 4 bases, with 6 bases lying between them. The CDR3 contains 13 residues. The germline gives CDR1 GTSNPN, CDR2 SVGIG (reference sequence). The CDR3 loop reads CAWSTAYNSPLHF. DNA for the CDR3: TGTGCCTGGAGTACAGCTTATAATTCACCCCTCCACTTT. The full variable domain, its missing parts supplied by reference TRBV30 and TRBJ1-6, is SQTIHQWPATLVQPVGSPLSLECTVEGTSNPNLYWYRQAAGRGLQLLFYSVGIGQISSEVPQNLSASRPQDRQFILSSKKLLLSDSGFYLCAWSTAYNSPLHFGNGTRLTVT.

This clonotype appeared a few times. The J gene is TRBJ1-1, the V gene TRBV4-1, with no clear D. Germline CDR1 reads MGHRA; CDR2 reads YSYEKL. Trimming stripped 3 bases from V and 3 bases from J, with 11 bases between. This CDR3 is built from 14 residues. The CDR3 protein is CASSQGTRYTEAFF. The DNA of the CDR3 is TGCGCCAGCAGCCAGGGAACACGATACACTGAAGCTTTCTTT.

The table lists this clonotype with many counts. The chain has TRBV7-9 and TRBJ1-1, with 7 bases lining up with TRBD1. CDR1 and CDR2 from the germline V gene are SEHNR and FQNEAQ (reference sequence). The length of the CDR3 is 12 residues. CDR3 DNA: TGTGCGGGGGACACAGGGGACACTGAAGCTTTCTTT. Encoded protein: CAGDTGDTEAFF. The full variable domain, with the rest looked up from reference TRBV7-9 and TRBJ1-1, is DTGVSQNPRHKITKRGQNVTFRCDPISEHNRLYWYRQTLGQGPEFLTYFQNEAQLEKSRLLSDRFSAERPKGSFSTLEIQRTEQGDSAMYLCAGDTGDTEAFFGQGTRLTVV.

In this sample, this clonotype turned up many times. The chain recombines TRBV6-1 with TRBJ2-7; 9 bases map to TRBD1. Germline assignment: CDR1 MNHNS and CDR2 SASEGT. The V and J ends lost 6 bases and 3 bases, in that order; junction bases with no gene match: 3. This CDR3 spans 13 amino acids. The DNA for the CDR3 is TGTGCCAGCAGAGGGACAGGGTACTACGAGCAGTACTTC. Translated, it gives CASRGTGYYEQYF.

This clonotype was observed many times. The chain has TRBV30 and TRBJ2-7, with unresolved D. CDR1 and CDR2 from the germline V gene are GTSNPN and SVGIG (reference sequence). The CDR3 loop spans 10 amino acids. V shed 4 bases and J shed 7 bases, with 8 bases lying between them. The CDR3 is CAWIMGEQYF. CDR3 DNA: TGTGCCTGGATTATGGGGGAGCAGTACTTC.

The chain carries TRBV6-5 and TRBJ1-2, with 9 bases matching TRBD1. The CDR3 contains 13 residues. Germline trimming cut 6 bases from V and 8 bases from J; bases unmatched to any gene: 7. CDR1 MNHEY and CDR2 SVGAGI come from the germline V gene. CDR3 residues: CASRSTTGGGYTF. The CDR3 bases are TGTGCCAGCAGATCTACTACAGGGGGCGGCTACACCTTC.

The table lists this clonotype with many counts. V gene TRBV12-3 or TRBV12-4 combines with J gene TRBJ1-3; tentative D call: TRBD1 (5 bases). The CDR3 extends over 14 amino acids. V was pared by 5 bases and J by 3 bases, with 11 bases between. The CDR3 sequence: CASSPGRIGNTIYF. CDR3 in DNA: TGTGCCAGCAGTCCGGGACGGATTGGAAACACCATATATTTT.

This clonotype occurred many times. As DNA, the CDR3 is TGTGCCAGCAGTCGACCTTTTAATCCGGGACAAATAAACACTGAAGCTTTCTTT. Encoded protein: CASSRPFNPGQINTEAFF. The chain has TRBV28 and TRBJ1-1, with D perhaps TRBD1 (6 bases). The CDR3 extends over 18 amino acids. Trimming pared 5 bases from V and 2 bases from J, leaving 24 bases between. CDR1 is MDHEN, CDR2 SYDVKM, per germline. Full variable domain (outside the CDR3, taken from reference TRBV28 and TRBJ1-1): DVKVTQSSRYLVKRTGEKVFLECVQDMDHENMFWYRQDPGLGLRLIYFSYDVKMKEKGDIPEGYSVSREKKERFSLILESASTNQTSMYLCASSRPFNPGQINTEAFFGQGTRLTVV.

The chain combines TRBV7-9 with TRBJ2-1, with D possibly being TRBD2 (5 bases). This CDR3 spans 16 amino acids. V shed 5 bases and J shed 0 bases, with 14 bases lying between them. Germline CDR1 SEHNR, CDR2 FQNEAQ (reference sequence). The CDR3, as DNA: TGTGCCAGCAGCACGTGGACGGGGAGCTCCTACAATGAGCAGTTCTTC. It specifies CASSTWTGSSYNEQFF.

This clonotype was seen repeatedly, ten times or more. The V and J genes are TRBV2 and TRBJ1-1; D is uncertain. The V gene's germline CDR1 is SNHLY and CDR2 FYNNEI. V was cut by 1 base and J by 8 bases, with 14 bases left in between. This CDR3 comprises 14 residues. CDR3 amino acids: CASSEVVRGVEAFF. The CDR3 nucleotides are TGTGCCAGCAGTGAAGTAGTCCGTGGGGTAGAAGCTTTCTTT.

This clonotype was observed at least ten times. The rearrangement joins TRBV7-2 to TRBJ2-2; D is ambiguous. Per the germline V gene, CDR1 is SGHTA and CDR2 is FQGNSA. The CDR3 spans 15 residues. Trimming shortened V by 5 bases and J by 0 bases, and 10 bases separated the two germline ends. Here the CDR3 DNA reads TGTGCCAGCAGCCTAAGCCACCCGAACACCGGGGAGCTGTTTTTT. Translating it yields CASSLSHPNTGELFF.

This clonotype was found many times. This clone may be a read error of a much larger clone one base away. The genes are TRBV25-1 and TRBJ2-7, with TRBD1 identical over 7 bases. V lost 4 bases to trimming and J lost 0 bases; unmatched junction nucleotides: 0. From germline, CDR1 is MGHDK and CDR2 SYGVNS. The length of the CDR3 is 13 residues. The CDR3 region has the DNA TGTGCCAGCAGTGGGGACAGCTCCTACGAGCAGTACTTC. Amino acid sequence: CASSGDSSYEQYF.

The rearrangement uses TRBV29-1 and TRBJ2-7; the match to TRBD1 covers 7 bases. Germline assignment: CDR1 SQVTM and CDR2 ANQGSEA. V dropped 7 bases and J dropped 0; count of bases not matched to a gene: 6. The CDR3 runs 13 residues. The DNA of the CDR3 is TGCAGCGCCCTACAGGGGAGCTCCTACGAGCAGTACTTC. Protein sequence: CSALQGSSYEQYF.

The genes are TRBV5-1 and TRBJ2-7; perhaps TRBD1 as D (5 bases). Trimming cost V 1 base and J 7 bases, with 21 bases left between them. The CDR3 has 16 amino acids. In germline, CDR1 is SGHRS, CDR2 YFSETQ. CDR3 sequence reads: CASSLQQGALPREQYF. CDR3 DNA sequence: TGCGCCAGCAGCTTGCAACAAGGGGCTCTTCCGAGGGAGCAGTACTTC.

This clonotype was seen many times. This rearrangement joins TRBV6-1 to TRBJ1-1; no clear D gene. CDR3 size: 14 residues. Trimming pared 5 bases from V and 1 base from J, leaving 11 bases between. Germline loops: CDR1 MNHNS, CDR2 SASEGT. CDR3 sequence: CASSPPPTNTEAFF. DNA for the CDR3: TGTGCCAGCAGTCCCCCCCCTACGAACACTGAAGCTTTCTTT.

This clonotype was detected ten times or more. The V gene is TRBV15, the J gene TRBJ1-2, with D maybe TRBD1 (6 bases). The CDR3 has 16 amino acids. CDR1 is LNHNV, CDR2 YYDKDF, per germline (reference sequence). Trimming removed 3 bases from V and 7 bases from J, with 21 bases in between. The CDR3 sequence: CATSRAFGQTGGGYTF. DNA of the CDR3: TGTGCCACCAGCAGGGCTTTCGGACAGACCGGAGGTGGCTACACCTTC.

The sample holds many counts of this clonotype. V is TRBV27 and J is TRBJ2-7, with 7 bases identical to TRBD1. The length of the CDR3 is 14 residues. Germline lookup yields CDR1 MNHEY and CDR2 SMNVEV (reference sequence). V gave up 0 bases and J gave up 2 bases; unmatched junction bases: 1. The CDR3 DNA reads as TGTGCCAGCAGTTTATCGGGGACAGCCTACGAGCAGTACTTC. Translation gives CASSLSGTAYEQYF.